This entry lists 32 T cell receptor beta chains sequenced from one sample in a study of blood T cells in healthy people across ages. A J-beta primer mix and a sample-barcoded 5' primer were used in a second PCR of about 7 to 11 cycles. Using its own MiXCR run on the 5' RACE reads, TCRdb lists one record per CDR3 protein. The repertoire includes about 1.6 million distinct CDR3 sequences, about 32% of them detected once, and around 11% sits in the top ten. Sequenced sample: blood. The receptor source for this set is a woman in her twenties or thirties in good health.

The CDR3 coding sequence is TGTGCCAGCCTTGTGGACAGCTATGGCTACACCTTC. Translated, it gives CASLVDSYGYTF. V is TRBV10-3 and J is TRBJ1-2; D may be TRBD1 (6 bases). CDR1 and CDR2 from the germline V gene are ENHRY and SYGVKD. The length of the CDR3 is 12 residues. Trimming stripped 10 bases from V and 4 bases from J, with 13 bases between.

The chain has TRBV4-1 and TRBJ2-7, with 9 bases lining up with TRBD2. The J call is doubtful: the DNA matches TRBJ2-5 better. The CDR3 is 15 amino acids. Per the germline V gene, CDR1 is MGHRA and CDR2 is YSYEKL. DNA for the CDR3: TGCGCCAGCAGCCAAGTAGCGGGAGTAAGGGAGACCCAGTACTTC. Protein sequence: CASSQVAGVRETQYF.

This clonotype was counted only a few times. The chain is built from TRBV30 and TRBJ2-1; D is perhaps TRBD2 (5 bases). Germline CDR1 is GTSNPN and CDR2 is SVGIG (reference sequence). This CDR3 is built from 14 residues. V lost 2 bases to trimming and J lost 1 base, with 9 bases between them. This CDR3 is CAWSSGKSYNEQFF. CDR3 DNA: TGTGCCTGGAGTTCCGGGAAATCCTACAATGAGCAGTTCTTC.

This clonotype was counted many times. This chain connects TRBV29-1 to TRBJ2-5, with unresolved D. The CDR3 is 13 amino acids. The ends were cut back, 5 bases at V and 1 base at J, with 11 bases in the middle. CDR1 SQVTM and CDR2 ANQGSEA come from the germline V gene. The CDR3 DNA sequence: TGCAGCGTTTTTGGACGGACCCAAGAGACCCAGTACTTC. Its translation is CSVFGRTQETQYF.

The chain combines TRBV15 with TRBJ2-1; no clear D. From germline, CDR1 is LNHNV and CDR2 YYDKDF (reference sequence). The CDR3 length is 15 residues. V was clipped by 7 bases and J by 3 bases, with 16 bases between them. CDR3 DNA sequence: TGTGCCACCACCTCTCCCAGTCTGAACTACAATGAGCAGTTCTTC. This sequence encodes CATTSPSLNYNEQFF. Based on the CDR3 plus reference TRBV15 and TRBJ2-1, the full variable domain is DAMVIQNPRYQVTQFGKPVTLSCSQTLNHNVMYWYQQKSSQAPKLLFHYYDKDFNNEADTPDNFQSRRPNTSFCFLDIRSPGLGDTAMYLCATTSPSLNYNEQFFGPGTRLTVL.

This clonotype was counted between two and nine times. This chain joins TRBV3-1 and TRBJ2-2; TRBD2 aligns across 9 bases. The V and J ends lost 4 bases and 7 bases, in that order; junction bases with no gene match: 7. The germline V gene has CDR1 LGHDT and CDR2 YNNKEL (reference sequence). The CDR3 extends over 15 amino acids. CDR3 DNA sequence: TGTGCCAGCAGCCCCCCAGCGGGAGGAGGCGGGGAGCTGTTTTTT. Translating gives CASSPPAGGGGELFF.

V is TRBV9 and J is TRBJ2-5; 7 bases align to TRBD1. The DNA end is more similar to TRBJ2-7, so the J call may be wrong. The CDR3 is 14 amino acids. Germline V lookup: CDR1 SGDLS, CDR2 YYNGEE. The CDR3 sequence is CASSGEAGGYEQYF. In nucleotides, the CDR3 is TGTGCCAGCAGCGGAGAGGCAGGGGGCTACGAGCAGTACTTC.

This clonotype appeared a few times. The CDR3: CASSPPGHPKETQYF. CDR3 bases: TGTGCCAGCAGCCCTCCGGGACACCCTAAAGAGACCCAGTACTTC. The gene calls are TRBV7-7 and TRBJ2-5, with D perhaps TRBD1 (6 bases). CDR1 SSHAT and CDR2 FNYEAQ come from the germline V gene (reference sequence). Trimming stripped 5 bases from V and 3 bases from J, with 16 bases between. The CDR3 runs to 15 residues.

On this clonotype itself: One junction end disagrees with the germline gene, perhaps due to a read error. The chain has TRBV5-1 and TRBJ2-1, with 14 bases matching TRBD2. Germline CDR1 is SGHRS and CDR2 is YFSETQ. The CDR3 sequence is 16 residues long. The chain's CDR3 is CASSPGTSGGRNDQFF. The CDR3 DNA is TGCGCCAGCAGCCCCGGGACTAGCGGGGGCCGCAATGACCAGTTCTTC.

This chain uses TRBV9 with TRBJ1-4; D might be TRBD1 (6 bases). Looked up from germline, CDR1 is SGDLS and CDR2 is YYNGEE. The V end was cut by 0 bases, the J end by 8 bases, with 20 bases between. The CDR3 spans 17 residues. Here the CDR3 reads CASSVGATNRDGEKLFF. The CDR3 DNA reads TGTGCCAGCAGCGTAGGAGCAACGAACAGGGATGGAGAAAAACTGTTTTTT.

This clonotype has only a few counts. The chain couples TRBV6-2 or TRBV6-3 to TRBJ2-7; 7 positions match TRBD2. Trimming at V came to 3 bases and at J to 3 bases, leaving 8 bases not matched to a gene. The CDR3 runs 15 residues. Germline V gene data show CDR1 as MNHEY and CDR2 as SVGEGT. The CDR3 reads CASSYRPLAVYEQYF. As DNA, the CDR3 is TGTGCCAGCAGTTATCGCCCGCTAGCGGTCTACGAGCAGTACTTC.

V and J are TRBV7-2 and TRBJ2-7; 9 bases fit TRBD2. CDR3 length: 16 residues. V shed 2 bases and J 2 bases; nucleotides not matched to a gene: 7. Germline CDR1 SGHTA, CDR2 FQGNSA. As DNA, the CDR3 is TGTGCCAGCAGCTTAAGGGCGGGAGGGCCCACCTACGAGCAGTACTTC. Encoded protein: CASSLRAGGPTYEQYF.

This clonotype was picked up a small number of times. V is TRBV9 and J is TRBJ2-7; D gene ambiguous. V was pared by 0 bases and J by 5 bases, with 9 bases between. The CDR3 length is 13 residues. Per the germline V gene, CDR1 is SGDLS and CDR2 is YYNGEE. The CDR3 DNA reads TGTGCCAGCAGCGTAGAAGAGGTAGACGAGCAGTACTTC. It yields the protein CASSVEEVDEQYF.

The rearrangement links TRBV6-1 to TRBJ1-2; D uncertain. The CDR3 runs to 13 residues. Trimming cost V 8 bases and J 10 bases, with 20 bases left between them. Germline V gives CDR1 MNHNS, CDR2 SASEGT. In DNA form, the CDR3 reads TGTGCCAGCTCTCTGGGGAAAGCCCTTGACTACACCTTC. It yields the protein CASSLGKALDYTF.

About this clonotype itself: Its ends do not fully match the called genes, so a read error is possible. This sequence joins TRBV6-5 and TRBJ1-1; D might be TRBD1 (5 bases). Germline V gives CDR1 MNHEY, CDR2 SVGAGI. CDR3 size: 14 residues. DNA for the CDR3: TGTGCCAGCAGTTACGGGCAGGGAATTGATGAAGTTTTCTTT. It encodes CASSYGQGIDEVFF.

Ten or more counts support this clonotype. This chain joins TRBV3-1 and TRBJ2-1, with 11 bases identical to TRBD2. Per the germline V gene, CDR1 is LGHDT and CDR2 is YNNKEL (reference sequence). Losses at the gene ends were 1 base for V and 7 bases for J; bases not matched to a gene: 6. The CDR3 has 16 residues. Here the CDR3 DNA reads TGTGCCAGCAGCCAAGGTCTAGCGGGAGGATTAAATGAGCAGTTCTTC. This sequence encodes CASSQGLAGGLNEQFF.

The V call is TRBV27, the J call TRBJ1-1, with 7 bases aligning to TRBD1. Per the germline V gene, CDR1 is MNHEY and CDR2 is SMNVEV (reference sequence). V lost 6 bases to trimming and J lost 6 bases; unmatched junction nucleotides: 4. CDR3 length equals 12 residues. CDR3 residues: CASRTGLAEAFF. The CDR3 region has the DNA TGTGCCAGCAGGACAGGGCTCGCTGAAGCTTTCTTT.

In this sample, this clonotype turned up once. This chain uses TRBV3-1 with TRBJ2-3, with D hard to call. The CDR3 spans 15 residues. Trimming removed 4 bases from V and 6 bases from J, with 17 bases in between. Germline V gene data show CDR1 as LGHDT and CDR2 as YNNKEL (reference sequence). The CDR3 sequence is CASSLGYNSADTQYF. The CDR3 nucleotides are TGTGCCAGCAGCCTAGGATATAACAGCGCGGATACGCAGTATTTT.

With respect to this clonotype: With a much larger clone just one base away, this may be a read error. The V call is TRBV29-1, the J call TRBJ2-1; D is unclear. The CDR3 is 11 residues long. The germline gives CDR1 SQVTM, CDR2 ANQGSEA. V shed 4 bases and J shed 9 bases, with 10 bases lying between them. DNA of the CDR3: TGCAGCGTTGCCCTAGAATGTGAGCAGTTCTTC. It translates to CSVALECEQFF.

This clonotype was counted a few times. The CDR3 coding sequence is TGTGCCAGCAGTGTGGCTTGGGCTACTAGCAATCAGCCCCAGCATTTT. Translation: CASSVAWATSNQPQHF. V is TRBV6-1 and J is TRBJ1-5; D not resolved. V shed 4 bases and J shed 0 bases, with 13 bases lying between them. Germline V gives CDR1 MNHNS, CDR2 SASEGT. The CDR3 is 16 amino acids.

The rearrangement uses TRBV6-1 and TRBJ2-3; 10 bases map to TRBD2. The V and J ends lost 4 bases and 3 bases, in that order; junction bases with no gene match: 7. Germline lookup yields CDR1 MNHNS and CDR2 SASEGT. This CDR3 is built from 16 residues. The CDR3 DNA sequence: TGTGCCAGCAGTGTTTCCGAGCGGGGGGGGACAGATACGCAGTATTTT. Translated, it gives CASSVSERGGTDTQYF.

In this sample, this clonotype turned up a few times. The chain is built from TRBV5-1 and TRBJ2-7; D call uncertain. This CDR3 spans 16 amino acids. With 5 bases removed from V and 0 bases from J, the gap between germline ends came to 18 bases. Germline-derived CDR1 and CDR2 are SGHRS and YFSETQ. The CDR3 region has the DNA TGCGCCAGCAGGGCCGGTGGGTCCTTAAGCTCCTACGAGCAGTACTTC. Translating it yields CASRAGGSLSSYEQYF.

The sample holds many counts of this clonotype. This chain joins TRBV5-5 and TRBJ2-3; D is undetermined. CDR1 is SGHKS and CDR2 is YYEKEE in the germline V gene (reference sequence). Trimming shortened V by 3 bases and J by 4 bases, and 12 bases separated the two germline ends. CDR3 length: 14 residues. The CDR3 here is CASSSLVPSDTQYF. The CDR3 coding sequence is TGTGCCAGCAGCTCGCTGGTTCCCTCAGATACGCAGTATTTT.

On this clonotype: A single base separates this from a much larger clone, so it may be a read error. The chain uses TRBV7-2 and TRBJ2-3, with D perhaps TRBD1 or TRBD2 (5 bases each). CDR1 SGHTA and CDR2 FQGNSA come from the germline V gene. The CDR3 consists of 16 residues. CDR3 in DNA: TGTGCCAGCAGCTTAGGAGGGGCTCGGGGTACAGATACGCGGTATTTT. The encoded protein is CASSLGGARGTDTRYF.

The chain links TRBV12-3 or TRBV12-4 to TRBJ2-1; TRBD2 matches 8 bases. Trimming took 7 bases from V and 6 from J; bases not matched to a gene: 14. The CDR3 has 16 residues. CDR3 sequence: CASTLGLGGARNEQFF. In nucleotides, the CDR3 is TGTGCCAGCACCTTGGGACTAGGGGGAGCTCGCAATGAGCAGTTCTTC.

The genes are TRBV20-1 and TRBJ2-1, with 8 bases identical to TRBD2. The germline V gene encodes CDR1 DFQATT and CDR2 SNEGSKA (reference sequence). Trimming removed 0 bases from V and 4 bases from J; junction bases left unmatched: 14. There are 18 residues in the CDR3. CDR3 loop: CSARDPLAGGKNYNEQFF. CDR3 DNA sequence: TGCAGTGCTAGAGATCCCCTAGCGGGTGGAAAAAATTACAATGAGCAGTTCTTC.

The chain employs TRBV27 and TRBJ2-5, with 7 bases matching TRBD1. The CDR3 covers 15 residues. Germline lookup yields CDR1 MNHEY and CDR2 SMNVEV (reference sequence). V was pared by 5 bases and J by 4 bases, with 10 bases of the junction left unmatched. DNA for the CDR3: TGTGCCAGCAGTGTGGGACAGCTTCCGAGAGAGACCCAGTACTTC. This encodes CASSVGQLPRETQYF.

In the case of this clonotype: Compared with germline, one end of the junction differs, possibly owing to a read error. The rearrangement uses TRBV27 and TRBJ2-1, with 14 nucleotides matching TRBD2. The end of the DNA is better explained by TRBJ2-7, so the J call may be wrong. The CDR3 runs to 16 residues. Germline CDR1 MNHEY, CDR2 SMNVEV (reference sequence). The CDR3 DNA follows: TGTGCCAGCAGAGGACTAGCGGGAGGACCCTCCGACGAGCAGTACTTC. Amino acids: CASRGLAGGPSDEQYF.

Of note for this clonotype: With a much larger clone just one base away, this may be a read error. The rearrangement uses TRBV7-9 and TRBJ2-5, with no clear D. Judging by the DNA end, TRBJ2-7 fits better; the J call may be wrong. CDR3 length equals 12 residues. In germline, CDR1 is SEHNR, CDR2 FQNEAQ (reference sequence). The CDR3: CVSSPTAYEQYF. Written as DNA, the CDR3 is TGTGTCAGCAGCCCCACGGCGTACGAGCAGTACTTC.

As concerns this clonotype: A single base separates this from a much larger clone, so it may be a read error. This sequence joins TRBV7-2 and TRBJ2-7, with D possibly being TRBD1 (5 bases). The J call may not be correct, given that the DNA end is closer to TRBJ2-4. Germline loops: CDR1 SGHTA, CDR2 FQGNSA. The CDR3 totals 13 residues. The CDR3 here is CASSLNPQGIQYF. Written as DNA, the CDR3 is TGTGCCAGCAGCTTAAACCCCCAGGGCATTCAGTACTTC.

This chain uses TRBV29-1 with TRBJ1-1; unclear D gene. Trimming removed 6 bases at V and 3 bases at J, with 5 bases between. The CDR3 consists of 10 residues. Germline-derived CDR1 and CDR2 are SQVTM and ANQGSEA. CDR3 nucleotides: TGCAGCGTGGTTTACACTGAAGCTTTCTTT. It specifies CSVVYTEAFF.

The genes are TRBV20-1 and TRBJ2-3; 14 bases fit TRBD2. The CDR3 is made up of 14 amino acids. Germline CDR1 reads DFQATT; CDR2 reads SNEGSKA (reference sequence). V lost 6 bases to trimming and J lost 4 bases; unmatched junction nucleotides: 3. The CDR3 region is CSAGTSGSPDTQYF. CDR3 nucleotides: TGCAGTGCCGGGACTAGCGGGAGCCCAGATACGCAGTATTTT.